The rows below give T cell receptor beta chains drawn from one sample of a study of graft-versus-host responses after intestinal transplantation. TCRdb's copy holds only in-frame clones and misses some; the assay was immunoSEQ multiplex PCR. The sample shows tens of thousands of clones, around 91% of them seen only once. Sequencing used PBMCs, obtained less than 130 days after intestinal transplantation. The receptor source for this set is a human patient who received an intestinal transplant, so some T cells may come from the graft donor. Both conserved end residues are part of each CDR3. The D gene is left open where the match is weak. Some rows mark clone size as missing; the rest say once, few, many or name a class of expanded clone.

J: TRBJ2-2; D: TRBD2; V: TRBV7-6; size: NA; DNA: TGTGCCAGCAGCTTAGTTGCTAGCGGGGGCGCCGGGGAGCTGTTTTTT; CDR3: CASSLVASGGAGELFF
J: TRBJ2-2; D: NA; V: TRBV2; size: NA; DNA: TGTGCCAGCAGTGAAGCGGGTTGGGGGGGCTTCGCCGGGGAGCTGTTTTTT; CDR3: CASSEAGWGGFAGELFF
J: TRBJ2-1; D: TRBD2; V: TRBV13; size: NA; DNA: TGTGCCAGCAGCCGCCCGGGACTAGCGGAGGAACTCTCCTACAATGAGCAGTTCTTC; CDR3: CASSRPGLAEELSYNEQFF
J: TRBJ2-5; D: NA; V: TRBV10-3; size: NA; DNA: TGTGCCATCAGCTTCGGACAGCAAGAGACCCAGTACTTC; CDR3: CAISFGQQETQYF
J: TRBJ2-1; D: TRBD2; V: TRBV28; size: NA; DNA: TGTGCCAGCAGTTTATCGTTTGGGACTAGCGAGTACAATGAGCAGTTCTTC; CDR3: CASSLSFGTSEYNEQFF
J: TRBJ1-1; D: NA; V: TRBV5-1; size: NA; DNA: TGCGCCAGCAGCTTGGAACCAGGGGCGCCCACTGAAGCTTTCTTT; CDR3: CASSLEPGAPTEAFF
J: TRBJ2-7; D: NA; V: TRBV27; size: NA; DNA: TGTGCCAGCAGTTTCCAGGGCCCCTACGAGCAGTACTTC; CDR3: CASSFQGPYEQYF
J: TRBJ2-1; D: NA; V: TRBV15; size: NA; DNA: TGTGCCACCAGCAGAGATGGAAGCAATGAGCAGTTCTTC; CDR3: CATSRDGSNEQFF
J: TRBJ2-5; D: TRBD1; V: TRBV5-1; size: once; DNA: TGCGCCAGCAGCACCATGGACAGGCAAGAGACCCAGTACTTC; CDR3: CASSTMDRQETQYF
J: TRBJ2-7; D: TRBD1; V: TRBV19; size: NA; DNA: TGTGCCAGTAGCCCGACAGGGATAGGCTACGAGCAGTACTTC; CDR3: CASSPTGIGYEQYF
J: TRBJ1-2; D: NA; V: TRBV18; size: NA; DNA: TGTGCCAGCTCACCTTCCCCCGAGGCGGACTGGGGCTACACCTTC; CDR3: CASSPSPEADWGYTF
J: TRBJ1-1; D: NA; V: TRBV6-5; size: NA; DNA: TGTGCCAGCAGTTACTCTCCAGGCTGGAACACTGAAGCTTTCTTT; CDR3: CASSYSPGWNTEAFF
J: TRBJ2-5; D: TRBD2; V: TRBV7-6; size: NA; DNA: TGTGCCAGCAGCTTAGGTCTGGCGGGAGTTGATGAGACCCAGTACTTC; CDR3: CASSLGLAGVDETQYF
J: TRBJ2-1; D: NA; V: TRBV5-5; size: NA; DNA: TGTGCCAGCCGTGGACAGAGCCGGGTGGGTGAGCAGTTCTTC; CDR3: CASRGQSRVGEQFF
J: TRBJ1-1; D: TRBD1; V: TRBV18; size: NA; DNA: TGTGCCAGCTCACCAACAGGGGTTTGGACTGAAGCTTTCTTT; CDR3: CASSPTGVWTEAFF
J: TRBJ2-7; D: NA; V: TRBV28; size: NA; DNA: TGTGCCAGCAGTTTCGGCGCAGTCTACGAGCAGTACTTC; CDR3: CASSFGAVYEQYF